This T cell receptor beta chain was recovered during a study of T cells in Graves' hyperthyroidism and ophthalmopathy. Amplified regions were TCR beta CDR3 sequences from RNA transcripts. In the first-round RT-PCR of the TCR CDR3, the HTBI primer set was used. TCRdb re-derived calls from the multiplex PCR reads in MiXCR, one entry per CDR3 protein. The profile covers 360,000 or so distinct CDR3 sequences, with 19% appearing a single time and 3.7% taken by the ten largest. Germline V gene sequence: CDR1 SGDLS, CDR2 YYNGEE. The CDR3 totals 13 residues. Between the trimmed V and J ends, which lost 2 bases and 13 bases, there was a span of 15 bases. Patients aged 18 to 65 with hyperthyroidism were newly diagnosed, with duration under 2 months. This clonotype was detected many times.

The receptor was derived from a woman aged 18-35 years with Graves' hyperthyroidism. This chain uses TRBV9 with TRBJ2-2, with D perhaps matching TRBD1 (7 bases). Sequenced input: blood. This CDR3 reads CASSVNGGGVLFF. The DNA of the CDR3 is TGTGCCAGCAGCGTCAACGGAGGGGGCGTGCTGTTTTTT.